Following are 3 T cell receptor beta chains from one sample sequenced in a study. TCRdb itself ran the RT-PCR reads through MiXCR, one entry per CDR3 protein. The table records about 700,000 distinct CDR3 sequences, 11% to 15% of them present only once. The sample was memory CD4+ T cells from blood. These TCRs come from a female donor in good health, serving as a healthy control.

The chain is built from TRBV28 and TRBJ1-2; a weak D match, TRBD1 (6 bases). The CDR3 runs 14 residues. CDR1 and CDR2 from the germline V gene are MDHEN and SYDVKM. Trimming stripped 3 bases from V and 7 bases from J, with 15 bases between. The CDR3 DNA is TGTGCCAGCAGTTTCGAGGGGGGAGACCCTGGCTACACCTTC. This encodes CASSFEGGDPGYTF.

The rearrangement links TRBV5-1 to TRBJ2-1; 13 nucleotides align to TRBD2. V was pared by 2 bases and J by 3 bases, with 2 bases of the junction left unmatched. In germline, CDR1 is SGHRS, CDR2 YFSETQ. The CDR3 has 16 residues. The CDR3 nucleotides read TGCGCCAGCAGCTTCGGACTAGCGGGAGACTACAATGAGCAGTTCTTC. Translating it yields CASSFGLAGDYNEQFF.

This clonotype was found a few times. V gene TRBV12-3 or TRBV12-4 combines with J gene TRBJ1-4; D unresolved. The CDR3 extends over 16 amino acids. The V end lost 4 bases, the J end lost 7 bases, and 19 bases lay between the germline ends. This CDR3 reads CASSSSGPGLGEKLFF. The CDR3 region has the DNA TGTGCCAGCAGTTCCAGTGGGCCAGGATTGGGTGAAAAACTGTTTTTT.